This TCR beta chain was profiled in a study of OX40 agonist ivuxolimab in advanced cancers. On the study more broadly: It was ivuxolimab, an agonistic anti-OX40 (CD134) antibody, that patients were treated with. Under the entry rules, prior anti-PD-1, anti-PD-L1 or anti-CTLA-4 therapy was allowed, and about 38% had some. General observations from the study: Expanded clones belonging to CD8+ T cells outnumbered, on average, those of CD4+.

This clone was seen only once. Its target is not known. Generated by immunoSEQ multiplex PCR, the TCRdb table keeps only in-frame clones and is missing some. Seen here are some 59,000 clones, 85% to 90% observed once, and the top ten hold approximately 5%. Trimming cost V 1 base and J 0 bases, with 14 bases left between them. This CDR3 contains 18 residues. The germline gives CDR1 SGHNT, CDR2 YYREEE (reference sequence). Blood got drawn at baseline, again on cycle 4 day 1, and then on cycle 7 day 1. The receptor comes from an adult with an advanced solid tumor such as melanoma, head and neck, liver or kidney cancer. V is TRBV5-4 and J is TRBJ2-6, with D maybe TRBD2 (6 bases). The sample here was CD4+ or CD8+ T cells sorted from blood, taken in a trial of the OX40 agonist ivuxolimab. CDR3 residues: CASSLLQVGGSGANVLTF. The CDR3 DNA reads TGTGCCAGCAGCTTGCTCCAAGTCGGGGGCTCTGGGGCCAACGTCCTGACTTTC. The entire variable domain, with the rest obtained from reference TRBV5-4 and TRBJ2-6, is as follows: ETGVTQSPTHLIKTRGQQVTLRCSSQSGHNTVSWYQQALGQGPQFIFQYYREEENGRGNFPPRFSGLQFPNYSSELNVNALELDDSALYLCASSLLQVGGSGANVLTFGAGSRLTVL.